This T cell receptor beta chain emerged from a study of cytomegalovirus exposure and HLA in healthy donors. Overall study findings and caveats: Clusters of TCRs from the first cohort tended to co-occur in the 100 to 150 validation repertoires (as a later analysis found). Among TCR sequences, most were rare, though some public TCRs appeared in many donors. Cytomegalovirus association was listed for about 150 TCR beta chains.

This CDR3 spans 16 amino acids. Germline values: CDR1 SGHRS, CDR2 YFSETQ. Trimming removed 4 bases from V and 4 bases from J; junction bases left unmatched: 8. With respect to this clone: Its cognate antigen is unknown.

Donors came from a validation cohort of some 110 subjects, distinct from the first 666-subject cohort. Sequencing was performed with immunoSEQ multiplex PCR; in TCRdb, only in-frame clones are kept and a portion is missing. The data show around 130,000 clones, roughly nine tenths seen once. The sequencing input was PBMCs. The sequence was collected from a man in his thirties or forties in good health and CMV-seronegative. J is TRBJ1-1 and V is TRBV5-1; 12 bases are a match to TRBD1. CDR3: CASSKGQGAGGTEAFF. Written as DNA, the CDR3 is TGCGCCAGCAGCAAGGGACAGGGGGCAGGTGGCACTGAAGCTTTCTTT.